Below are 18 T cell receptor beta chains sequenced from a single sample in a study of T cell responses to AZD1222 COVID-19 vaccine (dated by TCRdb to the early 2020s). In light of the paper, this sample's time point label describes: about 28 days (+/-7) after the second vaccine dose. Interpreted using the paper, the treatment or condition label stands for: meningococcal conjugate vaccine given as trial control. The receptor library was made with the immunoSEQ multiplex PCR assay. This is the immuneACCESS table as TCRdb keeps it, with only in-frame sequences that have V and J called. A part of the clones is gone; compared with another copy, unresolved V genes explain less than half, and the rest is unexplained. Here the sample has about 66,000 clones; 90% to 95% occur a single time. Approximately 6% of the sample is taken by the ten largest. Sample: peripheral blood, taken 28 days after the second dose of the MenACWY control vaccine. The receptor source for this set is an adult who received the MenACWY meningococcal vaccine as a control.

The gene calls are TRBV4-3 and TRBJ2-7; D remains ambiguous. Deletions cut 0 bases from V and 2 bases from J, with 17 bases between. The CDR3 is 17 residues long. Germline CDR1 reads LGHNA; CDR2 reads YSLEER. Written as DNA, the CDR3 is TGCGCCAGCAGCCAAGATCACTCCCCCTCCTCCCCCTACGAGCAGTACTTC. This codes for CASSQDHSPSSPYEQYF.

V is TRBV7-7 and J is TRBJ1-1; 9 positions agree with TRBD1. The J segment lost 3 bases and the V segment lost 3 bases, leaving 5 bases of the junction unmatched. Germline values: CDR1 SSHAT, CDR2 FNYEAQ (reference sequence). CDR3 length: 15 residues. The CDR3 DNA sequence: TGTGCCAGCAGCTTCCGGGACAGGGAACACACTGAAGCTTTCTTT. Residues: CASSFRDREHTEAFF.

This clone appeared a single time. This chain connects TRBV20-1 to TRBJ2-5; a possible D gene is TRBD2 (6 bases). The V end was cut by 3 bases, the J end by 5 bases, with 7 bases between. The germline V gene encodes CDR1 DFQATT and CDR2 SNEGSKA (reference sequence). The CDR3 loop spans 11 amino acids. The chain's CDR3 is CSASGSETQYF. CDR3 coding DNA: TGCAGTGCTAGCGGGAGCGAGACCCAGTACTTC.

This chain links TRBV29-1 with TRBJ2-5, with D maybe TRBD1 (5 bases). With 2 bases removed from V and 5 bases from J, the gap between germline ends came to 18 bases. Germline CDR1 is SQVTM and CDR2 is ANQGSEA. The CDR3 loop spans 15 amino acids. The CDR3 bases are TGCAGCGTTGAAATTCTGACAGTTGTAGGCGAGACCCAGTACTTC. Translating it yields CSVEILTVVGETQYF.

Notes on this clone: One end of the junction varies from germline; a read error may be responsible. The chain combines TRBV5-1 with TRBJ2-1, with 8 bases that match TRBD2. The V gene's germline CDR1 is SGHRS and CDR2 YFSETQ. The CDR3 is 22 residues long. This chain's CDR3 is CASSADPERGLGRGVSSNEQFF. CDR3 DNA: TGCGCCAGCAGCGCCGACCCGGAGCGGGGGCTTGGTCGAGGGGTATCCTCCAATGAGCAGTTCTTC.

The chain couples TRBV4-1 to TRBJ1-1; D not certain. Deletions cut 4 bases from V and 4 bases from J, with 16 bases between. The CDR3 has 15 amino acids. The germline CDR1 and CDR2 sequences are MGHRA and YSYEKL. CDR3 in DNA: TGCGCCAGCAGCCCCCGAGAGTCTGTGGCCACTGAAGCTTTCTTT. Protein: CASSPRESVATEAFF.

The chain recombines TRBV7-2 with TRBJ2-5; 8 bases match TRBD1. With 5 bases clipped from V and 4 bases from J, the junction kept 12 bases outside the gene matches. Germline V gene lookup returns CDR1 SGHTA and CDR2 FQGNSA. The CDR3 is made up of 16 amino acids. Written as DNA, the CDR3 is TGTGCCAGCAGCCCCGGGGGCAGGGGGCTAGGAGAGACCCAGTACTTC. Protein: CASSPGGRGLGETQYF.

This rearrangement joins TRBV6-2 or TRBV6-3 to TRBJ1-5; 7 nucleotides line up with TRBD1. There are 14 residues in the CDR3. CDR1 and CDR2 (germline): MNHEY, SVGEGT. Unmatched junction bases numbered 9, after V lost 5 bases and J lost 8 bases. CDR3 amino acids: CASSRRGTDEPQHF. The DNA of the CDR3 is TGTGCCAGCAGTCGACGGGGGACAGACGAGCCCCAGCATTTT.

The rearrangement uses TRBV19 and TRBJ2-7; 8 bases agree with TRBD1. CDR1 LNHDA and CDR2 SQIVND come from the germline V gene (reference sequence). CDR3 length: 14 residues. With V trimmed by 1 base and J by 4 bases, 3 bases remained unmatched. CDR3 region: CASSIGTGKYEQYF. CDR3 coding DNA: TGTGCCAGTAGTATAGGGACAGGGAAATACGAGCAGTACTTC.

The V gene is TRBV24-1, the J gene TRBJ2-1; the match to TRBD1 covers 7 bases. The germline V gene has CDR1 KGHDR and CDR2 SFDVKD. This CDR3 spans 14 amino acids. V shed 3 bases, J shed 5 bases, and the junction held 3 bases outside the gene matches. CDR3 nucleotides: TGTGCCACCAGTGATCCGGGACAGAACAATGAGCAGTTCTTC. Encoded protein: CATSDPGQNNEQFF.

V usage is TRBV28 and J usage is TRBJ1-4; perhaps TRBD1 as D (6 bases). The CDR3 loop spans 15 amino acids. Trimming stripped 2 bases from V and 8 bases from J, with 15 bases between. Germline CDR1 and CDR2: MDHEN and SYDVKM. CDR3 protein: CASSLAGEGGEKLFF. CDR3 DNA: TGTGCCAGCAGTTTAGCAGGGGAGGGCGGGGAAAAACTGTTTTTT.

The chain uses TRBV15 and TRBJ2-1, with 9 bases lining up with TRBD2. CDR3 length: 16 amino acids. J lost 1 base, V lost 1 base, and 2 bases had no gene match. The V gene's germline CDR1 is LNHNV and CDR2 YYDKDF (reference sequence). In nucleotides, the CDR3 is TGTGCCACCAGCAGAGCTAGCGGGATTTCCTACAATGAGCAGTTCTTC. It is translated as CATSRASGISYNEQFF.

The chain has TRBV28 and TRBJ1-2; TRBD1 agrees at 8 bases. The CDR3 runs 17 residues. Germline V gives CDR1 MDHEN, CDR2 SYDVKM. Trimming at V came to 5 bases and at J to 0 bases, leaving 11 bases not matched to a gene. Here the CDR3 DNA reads TGTGCCAGCAGTCCCCCGGGACAGGTTGGGACTAACTATGGCTACACCTTC. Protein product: CASSPPGQVGTNYGYTF.

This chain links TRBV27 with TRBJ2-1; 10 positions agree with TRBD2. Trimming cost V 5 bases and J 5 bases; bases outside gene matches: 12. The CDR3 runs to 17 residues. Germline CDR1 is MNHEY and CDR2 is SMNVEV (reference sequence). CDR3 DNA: TGTGCCAGCAGTCCGGGGAGACTAGCGGGTTATCACAATGAGCAGTTCTTC. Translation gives CASSPGRLAGYHNEQFF.

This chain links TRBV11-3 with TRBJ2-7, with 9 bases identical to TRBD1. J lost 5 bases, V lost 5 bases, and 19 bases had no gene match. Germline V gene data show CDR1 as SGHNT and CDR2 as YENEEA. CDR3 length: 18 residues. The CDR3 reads CASSKQKSPGTGTNEQYF. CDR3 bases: TGTGCCAGCAGCAAACAAAAATCCCCCGGGACAGGGACTAACGAGCAGTACTTC.

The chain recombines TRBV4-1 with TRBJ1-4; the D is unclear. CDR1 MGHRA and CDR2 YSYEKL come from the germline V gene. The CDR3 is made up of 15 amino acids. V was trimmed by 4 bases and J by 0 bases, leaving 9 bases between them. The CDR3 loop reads CASSPPGTTNEKLFF. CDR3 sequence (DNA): TGCGCCAGCAGCCCCCCGGGCACAACTAATGAAAAACTGTTTTTT.

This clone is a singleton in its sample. CDR3 loop: CASSFRRGAEETQYF. CDR3 DNA sequence: TGTGCCAGCAGTTTTAGAAGAGGGGCGGAAGAGACCCAGTACTTC. The chain carries TRBV27 and TRBJ2-5; possibly TRBD1 or TRBD2 for D (5 bases each). Trimming removed 3 bases at V and 3 bases at J, with 14 bases between. This CDR3 has 15 amino acids. Germline V lookup: CDR1 MNHEY, CDR2 SMNVEV (reference sequence).

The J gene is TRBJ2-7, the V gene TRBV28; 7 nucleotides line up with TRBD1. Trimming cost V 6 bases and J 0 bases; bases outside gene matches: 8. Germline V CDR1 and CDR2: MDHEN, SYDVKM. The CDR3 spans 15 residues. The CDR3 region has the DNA TGTGCCAGCAGAGCGACAGGGCTAAACTCCTACGAGCAGTACTTC. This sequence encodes CASRATGLNSYEQYF.